The 25 T cell receptor beta chains reported below all come from one sample, sequenced in a study of post-analysis software for immune sequencing data (dated by TCRdb to 2014 to 2015). Summary of the overall study and its limitations: Significantly higher frequencies in patients than in controls were found for roughly 5 TRBV segments, including TRBV5-6, TRBV5-1 and TRBV20-1.

These receptors have no known antigen. Libraries were prepared through PCR. Sequencing took place on an Illumina HiSeq 2500. To reduce PCR and sequencing biases, unique molecular identifiers were built into the TCR beta cDNA libraries. TCRdb reprocessing: public reads trimmed at Q25 with fastp, clones called with MiXCR, in-frame beta chains kept. All rows with the same CDR3 protein become a single entry with the most common DNA and genes. The sample yields about 460,000 distinct CDR3 sequences; approximately 45% were counted once. About 12% of the sample is held by the ten biggest clonotypes. Sequencing used blood. The receptors shown here come from a girl between 5 and 17 years old with multiple sclerosis.

The gene calls are TRBV6-1 and TRBJ2-1; TRBD2 aligns across 11 bases. This CDR3 comprises 15 residues. V was pared by 1 base and J by 7 bases, with 3 bases of the junction left unmatched. Germline V lookup: CDR1 MNHNS, CDR2 SASEGT. In nucleotides, the CDR3 is TGTGCCAGCAGTGAAGTAGCGGGAGGGACAAATGAGCAGTTCTTC. This codes for CASSEVAGGTNEQFF.

The chain couples TRBV28 to TRBJ2-1, with D possibly called TRBD1 or TRBD2 (5 bases each). Trimming removed 6 bases at V and 10 bases at J, with 10 bases between. This CDR3 comprises 11 residues. Germline values: CDR1 MDHEN, CDR2 SYDVKM. The CDR3: CASRKGTEQFF. Here the CDR3 DNA reads TGTGCCAGCAGAAAAGGGACGGAGCAGTTCTTC.

This clonotype turned up a few times. J is TRBJ2-7 and V is TRBV9, with TRBD2 matching over 12 bases. CDR3 length: 16 amino acids. Germline assignment: CDR1 SGDLS and CDR2 YYNGEE. V was pared by 4 bases and J by 4 bases, with 9 bases of the junction left unmatched. The CDR3 loop reads CASSPMTSGSSYEQYF. For the CDR3, the DNA is TGTGCCAGCAGCCCTATGACTAGCGGGAGCAGTTACGAGCAGTACTTC.

This clonotype was counted between two and nine times. A junction boundary mismatches the germline segment, possibly from a read error. This chain connects TRBV20-1 to TRBJ2-1; no reliable D call. There are 14 residues in the CDR3. The germline V gene has CDR1 DFQATT and CDR2 SNEGSKA (reference sequence). CDR3 amino acids: CSASIGYSNNEQFF. The CDR3 region has the DNA TGCAGTGCTAGTATCGGCTACTCCAACAATGAGCAGTTCTTC.

The gene calls are TRBV9 and TRBJ2-7, with D tentatively TRBD1 (6 bases). V lost 2 bases to trimming and J lost 1 base, with 13 bases between them. This CDR3 region has 15 residues. Germline CDR1 and CDR2: SGDLS and YYNGEE. The CDR3 DNA sequence: TGTGCCAGCAGCGTCACAGGGAACCCGTCCTACGAGCAGTACTTC. Translating it yields CASSVTGNPSYEQYF.

The V call is TRBV3-1, the J call TRBJ1-5; D might be TRBD1 (6 bases). The V gene lost 1 base and the J gene lost 5 bases, with 12 bases spanning the gap. The CDR3 contains 15 residues. From germline, CDR1 is LGHDT and CDR2 YNNKEL (reference sequence). CDR3: CASSQGDTNDQPQHF. DNA of the CDR3: TGTGCCAGCAGCCAAGGGGACACCAACGATCAGCCCCAGCATTTT. Filled out from reference TRBV3-1 and TRBJ1-5, the complete variable domain reads DTAVSQTPKYLVTQMGNDKSIKCEQNLGHDTMYWYKQDSKKFLKIMFSYNNKELIINETVPNRFSPKSPDKAHLNLHINSLELGDSAVYFCASSQGDTNDQPQHFGDGTRLSIL.

The chain combines TRBV7-2 with TRBJ1-4; D gene unclear. V was cut by 6 bases and J by 8 bases, with 13 bases left in between. The CDR3 has 13 amino acids. The germline gives CDR1 SGHTA, CDR2 FQGNSA. The CDR3 DNA sequence: TGTGCCAGCAGTCAAGGACCCTTCGAAAAACTGTTTTTT. Translation gives CASSQGPFEKLFF.

V usage is TRBV5-1 and J usage is TRBJ2-1, with TRBD2 matching 10 bases. The CDR3 is 16 amino acids. Germline CDR1 and CDR2: SGHRS and YFSETQ. The V and J ends lost 2 bases and 8 bases, in that order; junction bases with no gene match: 10. The CDR3 sequence is CASSFSASGSEDEQFF. The CDR3 DNA is TGCGCCAGCAGCTTTTCGGCTAGCGGGAGTGAAGATGAGCAGTTCTTC.

Turning to this clonotype: The final CDR3 position lacks the conserved phenylalanine or tryptophan, pointing to a likely read error. The chain recombines TRBV11-2 with TRBJ2-1; D ambiguous. CDR3 length: 13 amino acids. CDR1 is SGHAT and CDR2 is FQNNGV in the germline V gene. In nucleotides, the CDR3 is TGTGCCAGTAGCTTCAGGAGCTACGATGAGCAGTTCTGC. This sequence encodes CASSFRSYDEQFC.

The J gene is TRBJ2-5, the V gene TRBV5-1, with 9 positions matching TRBD1. The J segment lost 5 bases and the V segment lost 3 bases, leaving 5 bases of the junction unmatched. This CDR3 spans 14 amino acids. Germline values: CDR1 SGHRS, CDR2 YFSETQ. CDR3 DNA: TGCGCCAGCAGCTCGACAGGGGGTGAGGAGACCCAGTACTTC. Its translation: CASSSTGGEETQYF.

The chain joins TRBV27 to TRBJ2-7, with 10 bases fitting TRBD2. V shed 1 base, J shed 5 bases, and the junction held 5 bases outside the gene matches. CDR3 length: 15 residues. The germline gives CDR1 MNHEY, CDR2 SMNVEV (reference sequence). The CDR3 DNA follows: TGTGCCAGCAGTTTATTGCCTAGCGGGAGTGACGAGCAGTACTTC. It yields the protein CASSLLPSGSDEQYF.

This chain's CDR3 is CASSVSGQSTDTQYF. The CDR3 DNA follows: TGTGCCAGCAGCGTTTCGGGGCAAAGCACAGATACGCAGTATTTT. The chain couples TRBV9 to TRBJ2-3; D may be TRBD1 or TRBD2 (5 bases each). The CDR3 has 15 residues. Trimming took 2 bases from V and 0 from J, leaving 10 bases between them. The germline gives CDR1 SGDLS, CDR2 YYNGEE.

Concerning this clonotype: One end of the junction does not line up with germline, which may come from a read error. The genes are TRBV20-1 and TRBJ2-7; 8 bases fit TRBD1. The CDR3 sequence is 16 residues long. The germline V gene encodes CDR1 DFQATT and CDR2 SNEGSKA (reference sequence). The chain's CDR3 is CGARDWVAGGNGEQYF. The CDR3 coding sequence is TGCGGTGCTAGAGATTGGGTGGCAGGGGGCAATGGCGAGCAGTACTTC.

In regard to this clonotype: The junction differs from germline at one of its ends, possibly a read error. This chain joins TRBV20-1 and TRBJ1-5; unclear D gene. The CDR3 loop spans 13 amino acids. Germline V gene sequence: CDR1 DFQATT, CDR2 SNEGSKA (reference sequence). In nucleotides, the CDR3 is TGTAGTGCTAGGAGACAATCTGGTCAGCCCCAGCATTTT. Translated: CSARRQSGQPQHF.

This clonotype has just a few counts. This chain connects TRBV4-1 to TRBJ1-1; the match to TRBD1 covers 7 bases. With 0 bases clipped from V and 1 base from J, the junction kept 11 bases outside the gene matches. The CDR3 covers 18 residues. Germline values: CDR1 MGHRA, CDR2 YSYEKL. In DNA, the CDR3 is TGCGCCAGCAGCCAAGACCTTCGGGACAGAGTGAAGAACACTGAAGCTTTCTTT. It translates to CASSQDLRDRVKNTEAFF.

The chain carries TRBV20-1 and TRBJ2-5, with 11 positions matching TRBD2. The V gene end was trimmed by 3 bases and the J gene end by 1 base; junction bases not matched to a gene: 4. This CDR3 region has 15 residues. CDR1 and CDR2 (germline): DFQATT, SNEGSKA (reference sequence). The CDR3 DNA sequence: TGCAGTGCTAGGATAGCGGGAGGGGCCCAAGAGACCCAGTACTTC. Protein sequence: CSARIAGGAQETQYF.

The gene calls are TRBV27 and TRBJ1-5; no clear D. Trimming removed 5 bases from V and 7 bases from J, with 18 bases in between. CDR1 and CDR2 from the germline V gene are MNHEY and SMNVEV (reference sequence). The CDR3 consists of 15 residues. The CDR3 DNA is TGTGCCAGCAGTCCGACTAACGGCCACCAACAGCCCCAGCATTTT. Its protein product is CASSPTNGHQQPQHF.

J is TRBJ2-3 and V is TRBV29-1; 9 bases are a match to TRBD2. The CDR3 runs to 14 residues. V was pared by 6 bases and J by 1 base, with 5 bases of the junction left unmatched. CDR1 is SQVTM, CDR2 ANQGSEA, per germline. As DNA, the CDR3 is TGCAGCGTCCCTAGCGGGACTGGCACAGATACGCAGTATTTT. It yields the protein CSVPSGTGTDTQYF.

The gene calls are TRBV3-1 and TRBJ2-5; 7 bases agree with TRBD2. J was trimmed by 1 base and V by 2 bases; bases with no gene match: 4. From germline, CDR1 is LGHDT and CDR2 YNNKEL (reference sequence). The CDR3 extends over 15 amino acids. CDR3 residues: CASSQLWTSQETQYF. For the CDR3, the DNA is TGTGCCAGCAGCCAACTTTGGACTAGCCAAGAGACCCAGTACTTC.

This clonotype was picked up a small number of times. This chain connects TRBV7-3 to TRBJ2-3, with D hard to call. Germline CDR1 SGHTA, CDR2 FQGTGA. V lost 3 bases to trimming and J lost 2 bases, with 12 bases between them. The CDR3 sequence is 15 residues long. The CDR3 loop reads CASSFTSMPTDTQYF. The CDR3 DNA reads as TGTGCCAGCAGCTTCACATCTATGCCCACAGATACGCAGTATTTT.

This chain connects TRBV20-1 to TRBJ2-1; 9 positions match TRBD2. Germline CDR1 reads DFQATT; CDR2 reads SNEGSKA (reference sequence). The CDR3 has 16 residues. Losses at the gene ends were 6 bases for V and 5 bases for J; bases not matched to a gene: 14. The chain's CDR3 is CSAKVGVGGRDNEQFF. The CDR3, as DNA: TGCAGTGCAAAAGTGGGTGTGGGCGGGAGGGACAATGAGCAGTTCTTC.

This chain connects TRBV12-3 or TRBV12-4 to TRBJ2-7; D is possibly TRBD1 or TRBD2 (5 bases each). V gave up 2 bases and J gave up 1 base, with 12 bases separating them. This CDR3 region has 15 residues. CDR3 nucleotide sequence: TGTGCCAGCAGTTTAACCGGGACGGCATCCTACGAGCAGTACTTC. It encodes CASSLTGTASYEQYF.

This rearrangement joins TRBV4-3 to TRBJ2-7; D may be TRBD1 (6 bases). The length of the CDR3 is 14 residues. Deletions cut 0 bases from V and 4 bases from J, with 10 bases between. CDR1 and CDR2 from the germline V gene are LGHNA and YSLEER. The CDR3 loop reads CASSQDNRAYEQYF. CDR3 DNA: TGCGCCAGCAGCCAAGATAACAGGGCATACGAGCAGTACTTC.

A note on this clonotype: A read error is possible here, since a much larger clone lies one base away. V gene TRBV29-1 combines with J gene TRBJ2-1; possibly TRBD2 for D (6 bases). This CDR3 spans 15 amino acids. V was clipped by 6 bases and J by 3 bases, with 18 bases between them. Germline loops: CDR1 SQVTM, CDR2 ANQGSEA. The DNA of the CDR3 is TGCAGCGTCCAACCTCTCGTCGGGGGCTACAATGAGCAGTTCTTC. As protein: CSVQPLVGGYNEQFF.

This clonotype was counted only a few times. The chain recombines TRBV5-6 with TRBJ2-4, with D perhaps being TRBD1 or TRBD2 (5 bases each). CDR1 SGHDT and CDR2 YYEEEE come from the germline V gene. With 4 bases removed from V and 2 bases from J, the gap between germline ends came to 10 bases. The CDR3 contains 14 residues. Here the CDR3 DNA reads TGTGCCAGCAGCGTCCGGGACCCCAAAAACATTCAGTACTTC. Protein product: CASSVRDPKNIQYF.